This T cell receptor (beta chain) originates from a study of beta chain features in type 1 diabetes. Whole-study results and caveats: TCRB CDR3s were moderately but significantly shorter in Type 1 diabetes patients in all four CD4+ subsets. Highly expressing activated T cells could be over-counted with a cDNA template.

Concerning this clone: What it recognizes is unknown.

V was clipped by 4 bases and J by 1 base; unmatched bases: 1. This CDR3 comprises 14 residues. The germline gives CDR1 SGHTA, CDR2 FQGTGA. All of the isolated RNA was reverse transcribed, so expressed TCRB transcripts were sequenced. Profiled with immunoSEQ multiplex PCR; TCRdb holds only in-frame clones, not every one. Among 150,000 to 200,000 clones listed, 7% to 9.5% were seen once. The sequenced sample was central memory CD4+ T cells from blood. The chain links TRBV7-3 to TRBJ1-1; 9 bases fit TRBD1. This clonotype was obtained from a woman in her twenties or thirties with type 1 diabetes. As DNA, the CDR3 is TGTGCCAGCAGCTCGGACAGGGGGAACACTGAAGCTTTCTTT. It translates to CASSSDRGNTEAFF.